The 25 T cell receptor beta chains presented below share a single source sample, sequenced in a study of response to subunit inactivated influenza vaccine. TCRdb used MiXCR to reprocess the RT-PCR reads, holding one entry per CDR3 protein. The repertoire holds 400,000 to 650,000 distinct CDR3 sequences, approximately 6.9% seen once, with around 13% in the top ten. The sequencing here drew on PBMCs from blood, taken roughly 24 months after vaccination. These receptors originate from a man aged 50 to 69 who received an inactivated influenza vaccine.

The V and J genes are TRBV29-1 and TRBJ2-7, with TRBD1 identical over 7 bases. With V trimmed by 6 bases and J by 2 bases, 7 bases remained unmatched. The germline gives CDR1 SQVTM, CDR2 ANQGSEA. The CDR3 consists of 13 residues. The CDR3 loop reads CSVRIQGTYEQYF. The CDR3 bases are TGCAGCGTCAGGATACAGGGGACCTACGAGCAGTACTTC.

This clonotype was observed a handful of times. The rearrangement joins TRBV30 to TRBJ2-5; D gene uncertain. With 4 bases removed from V and 4 bases from J, the gap between germline ends came to 7 bases. The CDR3 covers 11 residues. The V gene's germline CDR1 is GTSNPN and CDR2 SVGIG (reference sequence). The chain's CDR3 is CAWNLVETQYF. Here the CDR3 DNA reads TGTGCCTGGAACTTGGTAGAGACCCAGTACTTC.

This clonotype has ten or more counts. The J gene is TRBJ2-1, the V gene TRBV12-3 or TRBV12-4, with TRBD2 identical over 13 bases. V lost 7 bases and J lost 8; bases outside the gene matches: 8. The CDR3 has 15 amino acids. As DNA, the CDR3 is TGTGCCAGCATTCAAGGGACTAGCGGGATCTATGAGCAGTTCTTC. Protein sequence: CASIQGTSGIYEQFF.

The chain uses TRBV7-8 and TRBJ2-1, with 9 bases lining up with TRBD2. The V segment lost 5 bases and the J segment 6 bases; nucleotides outside the gene matches: 17. This CDR3 is built from 18 residues. Germline values: CDR1 SGHVS, CDR2 FQNEAQ. CDR3 residues: CASSPTRLAVPPGNEQFF. The CDR3 region has the DNA TGTGCCAGCAGCCCTACGCGACTAGCGGTTCCTCCGGGCAATGAGCAGTTCTTC. Combining the CDR3 with reference TRBV7-8 and TRBJ2-1 gives the whole variable domain GAGVSQSPRYKVAKRGQDVALRCDPISGHVSLFWYQQALGQGPEFLTYFQNEAQLDKSGLPSDRFFAERPEGSVSTLKIQRTQQEDSAVYLCASSPTRLAVPPGNEQFFGPGTRLTVL.

This sequence joins TRBV20-1 and TRBJ2-7; D is possibly TRBD2 (6 bases). V lost 3 bases to trimming and J lost 1 base, with 13 bases between them. The germline gives CDR1 DFQATT, CDR2 SNEGSKA (reference sequence). CDR3 size: 14 residues. CDR3 sequence: CSARGGWGSYEQYF. DNA for the CDR3: TGCAGTGCTAGGGGAGGTTGGGGTTCCTACGAGCAGTACTTC.

The sample holds many counts of this clonotype. The V gene is TRBV7-2, the J gene TRBJ2-7, with a tentative D call TRBD2 (5 bases). The CDR3 contains 14 residues. Per germline, CDR1 SGHTA and CDR2 FQGNSA. V was clipped by 5 bases and J by 4 bases, with 15 bases between them. In DNA, the CDR3 is TGTGCCAGCAGCCGGACTGGGATTGGGTACGAGCAGTACTTC. The encoded protein is CASSRTGIGYEQYF.

This clonotype was counted at least ten times. The CDR3 bases are TGCAGTGCTAGAGATGGGCCGTTGTTACTAGCGGGAGGCCCTATTAGCACAGATACGCAGTATTTT. Protein sequence: CSARDGPLLLAGGPISTDTQYF. J is TRBJ2-3 and V is TRBV20-1, with 12 positions matching TRBD2. The CDR3 consists of 22 residues. Germline values: CDR1 DFQATT, CDR2 SNEGSKA (reference sequence). With 0 bases clipped from V and 0 bases from J, the junction kept 19 bases outside the gene matches.

The rearrangement joins TRBV6-1 to TRBJ2-3; D perhaps matches TRBD2 (6 bases). This CDR3 comprises 14 residues. The ends were cut back, 5 bases at V and 4 bases at J, with 13 bases in the middle. Germline V gives CDR1 MNHNS, CDR2 SASEGT. Here the CDR3 DNA reads TGTGCCAGCAGTCCCGGGAGAGACCCAGATACGCAGTATTTT. Amino acids: CASSPGRDPDTQYF.

Many counts were recorded for this clonotype. The J gene is TRBJ2-7, the V gene TRBV5-1; no reliable D call. The CDR3 is 14 residues long. CDR1 is SGHRS, CDR2 YFSETQ, per germline. Trimming took off 2 bases at V and 5 bases at J, with 14 bases between the two ends. As DNA, the CDR3 is TGCGCCAGCAGCTTAAGTGGTCCTGAGGACGAGCAGTACTTC. Protein sequence: CASSLSGPEDEQYF.

This clonotype was seen a handful of times. As DNA, the CDR3 is TGTGCCAGCAGCCAAGAGACAGGGGGAGACACTGAAGCTTTCTTT. It specifies CASSQETGGDTEAFF. The rearrangement links TRBV4-2 to TRBJ1-1, with 9 bases lining up with TRBD1. The CDR3 is made up of 15 amino acids. Germline CDR1 and CDR2: LGHNA and YNFKEQ. Trimming cost V 0 bases and J 3 bases; bases outside gene matches: 2.

This clonotype was observed a handful of times. The J gene is TRBJ2-3, the V gene TRBV10-3; D call uncertain. This CDR3 has 12 residues. Germline-derived CDR1 and CDR2 are ENHRY and SYGVKD. Trimming left V 6 bases short and J 3 bases short, with 7 bases between. The CDR3 reads CAISQETDTQYF. The DNA for the CDR3 is TGTGCCATCAGCCAAGAAACAGATACGCAGTATTTT.

This clonotype has more than one count but fewer than ten. V usage is TRBV7-9 and J usage is TRBJ2-1, with 11 bases fitting TRBD2. The trim removed 3 bases at V and 8 bases at J, leaving 12 bases unmatched. The CDR3 is made up of 17 amino acids. Germline CDR1 reads SEHNR; CDR2 reads FQNEAQ (reference sequence). DNA of the CDR3: TGTGCCAGCAGCTTGGGCCCTACTAGCGGGAGTGTCCATGAGCAGTTCTTC. Residues: CASSLGPTSGSVHEQFF.

This clonotype was observed a handful of times. The chain joins TRBV7-3 to TRBJ2-1; 7 bases map to TRBD1. V shed 5 bases and J 7 bases; nucleotides not matched to a gene: 5. Germline values: CDR1 SGHTA, CDR2 FQGTGA. The CDR3 consists of 13 residues. The CDR3, as DNA: TGTGCCAGCAGCGTGAACAGGGGTAATGAGCAGTTCTTC. Protein product: CASSVNRGNEQFF.

This clonotype was found many times. This chain uses TRBV20-1 with TRBJ1-1; weak D call: TRBD1 (5 bases). V lost 1 base, J lost 2 bases, and 23 bases lay in between. The CDR3 runs 18 residues. Germline loops: CDR1 DFQATT, CDR2 SNEGSKA (reference sequence). In DNA form, the CDR3 reads TGCAGTGCTAGAGTGGGGACGGGGATCAATTACCTTAACACTGAAGCTTTCTTT. As protein: CSARVGTGINYLNTEAFF.

The chain carries TRBV11-3 and TRBJ2-1; D is possibly TRBD1 (6 bases). Germline values: CDR1 SGHNT, CDR2 YENEEA. CDR3 size: 14 residues. V was cut by 5 bases and J by 4 bases, with 12 bases left in between. This chain's CDR3 is CASSEQGKYNEQFF. The CDR3 DNA reads TGTGCCAGCAGCGAACAGGGAAAATACAATGAGCAGTTCTTC.

This clonotype has only a few counts. The CDR3 protein is CASSLNPSSEKLFF. Written as DNA, the CDR3 is TGTGCCAGCAGCTTAAATCCGTCCTCGGAAAAACTGTTTTTT. V gene TRBV11-2 combines with J gene TRBJ1-4; no reliable D call. The CDR3 spans 14 residues. Trimming took 2 bases from V and 8 from J, leaving 12 bases between them. CDR1 and CDR2 (germline): SGHAT, FQNNGV.

This clonotype was seen more than once but under ten times. V gene TRBV5-6 combines with J gene TRBJ1-2; no firm D call. V lost 6 bases to trimming and J lost 6 bases, with 12 bases between them. The CDR3 spans 12 residues. Germline lookup yields CDR1 SGHDT and CDR2 YYEEEE. CDR3 DNA: TGTGCCAGCACCCTGGGAGGGCATGGCTACACCTTC. Translating it yields CASTLGGHGYTF.

This clonotype was counted a few times. The chain couples TRBV12-3 or TRBV12-4 to TRBJ2-2; 8 bases are shared with TRBD2. The CDR3 loop spans 17 amino acids. The V gene end was trimmed by 7 bases and the J gene end by 4 bases; junction bases not matched to a gene: 14. The CDR3 loop is CASISPRAGGITGELFF. In DNA, the CDR3 is TGTGCCAGCATCTCACCTAGGGCGGGAGGTATCACCGGGGAGCTGTTTTTT.

In this sample, this clonotype turned up a few times. This sequence joins TRBV20-1 and TRBJ2-7; 8 nucleotides line up with TRBD2. This CDR3 is built from 15 residues. V dropped 1 base and J dropped 2; count of bases not matched to a gene: 7. Germline V gives CDR1 DFQATT, CDR2 SNEGSKA (reference sequence). CDR3 DNA: TGCAGTGCTAGAGTTCGGACTAGCCTGCCCTACGAGCAGTACTTC. It translates to CSARVRTSLPYEQYF.

The chain links TRBV9 to TRBJ2-3, with 8 bases identical to TRBD1. The CDR3 length is 14 residues. J lost 4 bases, V lost 3 bases, and 4 bases had no gene match. Germline CDR1 SGDLS, CDR2 YYNGEE. The CDR3 region has the DNA TGTGCCAGCAGCGCCGCAGGGGGCGCAGATACGCAGTATTTT. It codes for CASSAAGGADTQYF.

This clonotype occurred many times. V usage is TRBV10-3 and J usage is TRBJ2-2, with D hard to call. V was cut by 7 bases and J by 2 bases, with 8 bases left in between. CDR1 ENHRY and CDR2 SYGVKD come from the germline V gene. This CDR3 is 13 amino acids long. CDR3 protein: CAITVTNTGELFF. In DNA, the CDR3 is TGTGCCATCACAGTAACAAACACCGGGGAGCTGTTTTTT.

This clonotype was counted only a few times. The V call is TRBV7-2, the J call TRBJ2-1; D is possibly TRBD1 or TRBD2 (5 bases each). The CDR3 sequence is 18 residues long. Germline lookup yields CDR1 SGHTA and CDR2 FQGNSA. V was shortened by 0 bases and J by 0 bases, with 15 bases between the two germline ends. The CDR3 loop reads CASSLAFFGASSYNEQFF. The CDR3 DNA sequence: TGTGCCAGCAGCTTAGCCTTTTTCGGGGCTAGCTCCTACAATGAGCAGTTCTTC. Filled out from reference TRBV7-2 and TRBJ2-1, the complete variable domain reads GAGVSQSPSNKVTEKGKDVELRCDPISGHTALYWYRQSLGQGLEFLIYFQGNSAPDKSGLPSDRFSAERTGGSVSTLTIQRTQQEDSAVYLCASSLAFFGASSYNEQFFGPGTRLTVL.

This clonotype was recorded at least ten times. The rearrangement uses TRBV9 and TRBJ2-7, with a weak D call TRBD2 (6 bases). CDR1 and CDR2 (germline): SGDLS, YYNGEE. The V end was cut by 0 bases, the J end by 5 bases, with 12 bases between. The CDR3 is 14 amino acids. CDR3 loop: CASSVDGRSDEQYF. The CDR3 nucleotides are TGTGCCAGCAGCGTAGACGGGAGAAGTGACGAGCAGTACTTC.

This clonotype was detected ten times or more. This rearrangement joins TRBV5-1 to TRBJ1-4; tentatively, D is TRBD1 (5 bases). Trimming took 4 bases from V and 5 from J, leaving 18 bases between them. Germline CDR1 is SGHRS and CDR2 is YFSETQ. This CDR3 has 16 residues. The CDR3 region has the DNA TGCGCCAGCAGCCCCGGGCAGGGAGACATAAATGAAAAACTGTTTTTT. Its translation: CASSPGQGDINEKLFF.

This clonotype was detected a few times. The rearrangement joins TRBV15 to TRBJ2-6, with 9 bases matching TRBD2. The V segment lost 3 bases and the J segment 0 bases; nucleotides outside the gene matches: 3. CDR1 is LNHNV, CDR2 YYDKDF, per germline (reference sequence). CDR3 length: 17 amino acids. The CDR3 here is CATSSAGGDSGANVLTF. In DNA form, the CDR3 reads TGTGCCACCAGCAGTGCGGGAGGGGACTCTGGGGCCAACGTCCTGACTTTC.